This passage covers 5 T cell receptor beta chains from one sample sequenced in a study of shared clonotypes between healthy human individuals. TCRdb's table, derived via immunoSEQ multiplex PCR, lists solely in-frame clones and lacks some. The profile shows roughly 300,000 clones, 73% of them singletons. The sequencing sample was made of memory CD4+ T cells sorted from blood. Sample subset: CD45RA-negative fraction. These receptors all come from a man aged 25-45 years in good health.

This clone was seen more than once but under ten times. V gene TRBV9 combines with J gene TRBJ2-1; 8 bases agree with TRBD2. The CDR3 loop spans 16 amino acids. The junction had 8 bases not matched to a gene; V was cut back by 4 bases and J by 2 bases. In germline, CDR1 is SGDLS, CDR2 YYNGEE. The CDR3 DNA reads TGTGCCAGCAGCCTCAAAGCGGGAGTCGCCTACAATGAGCAGTTCTTC. Amino acid sequence: CASSLKAGVAYNEQFF.

This sequence joins TRBV7-6 and TRBJ2-7; 7 nucleotides align to TRBD2. Germline assignment: CDR1 SGHVS and CDR2 FNYEAQ. V lost 0 bases to trimming and J lost 0 bases; unmatched junction nucleotides: 8. The CDR3 is made up of 17 amino acids. The CDR3 loop is CASSLASGGRSSYEQYF. Here the CDR3 DNA reads TGTGCCAGCAGCTTAGCTTCGGGCGGGAGAAGCTCCTACGAGCAGTACTTC.

This clone has only a few counts. The V gene is TRBV28, the J gene TRBJ2-7; perhaps TRBD1 as D (5 bases). With 3 bases removed from V and 7 bases from J, the gap between germline ends came to 16 bases. Germline V gives CDR1 MDHEN, CDR2 SYDVKM. The CDR3 extends over 14 amino acids. The CDR3 nucleotides read TGTGCCAGCAGTTTGGGGCATGGTATGGGAGAGCAGTACTTC. It yields the protein CASSLGHGMGEQYF. Combining the CDR3 with reference TRBV28 and TRBJ2-7 gives the whole variable domain DVKVTQSSRYLVKRTGEKVFLECVQDMDHENMFWYRQDPGLGLRLIYFSYDVKMKEKGDIPEGYSVSREKKERFSLILESASTNQTSMYLCASSLGHGMGEQYFGPGTRLTVT.

The chain couples TRBV5-1 to TRBJ2-3, with a weak D call TRBD1 (6 bases). The length of the CDR3 is 18 residues. Deletions cut 2 bases from V and 2 bases from J, with 21 bases between. From germline, CDR1 is SGHRS and CDR2 YFSETQ. The CDR3 coding sequence is TGCGCCAGCAGCTTCCCTACACAGTACGGGACACACACAGATACGCAGTATTTT. This sequence encodes CASSFPTQYGTHTDTQYF. The full variable domain, its missing parts supplied by reference TRBV5-1 and TRBJ2-3, is KAGVTQTPRYLIKTRGQQVTLSCSPISGHRSVSWYQQTPGQGLQFLFEYFSETQRNKGNFPGRFSGRQFSNSRSEMNVSTLELGDSALYLCASSFPTQYGTHTDTQYFGPGTRLTVL.

J is TRBJ1-2 and V is TRBV5-1; D ambiguous. Germline values: CDR1 SGHRS, CDR2 YFSETQ. The CDR3 totals 16 residues. V lost 0 bases, J lost 4 bases, and 16 bases lay in between. The DNA for the CDR3 is TGCGCCAGCAGCTTGGAACCCCCCTCGACGGTCTATGGCTACACCTTC. It encodes CASSLEPPSTVYGYTF.